A selection of T cell receptor beta chains follows, all from one sample in a study of blood T cells in healthy people across ages. MiXCR, run by TCRdb on the 5' RACE reads, gives a single entry per CDR3 protein. Of over 600,000 distinct CDR3 sequences listed, about 43% are singletons. Material: blood. Every receptor here comes from a man older than 75 in good health. The CDR3 runs from the conserved cysteine through the conserved F or W. The order of the fields is CDR3 protein, CDR3 DNA, V gene, J gene, clone size, D gene. The D gene is left open where the match is weak. Expanded clones are given a class, and other clones once, few, many or no size at all.

CASSYDSGRQTQYF,TGTGCCAGCAGTTACGATTCGGGGAGACAGACCCAGTACTTC,TRBV6-5,TRBJ2-5,few,.
CASSFRTGGFDTQYF,TGTGCCAGCAGCTTTCGGACAGGGGGCTTTGATACGCAGTATTTT,TRBV7-2,TRBJ2-3,.,TRBD1
CASNLGGGDEKLFF,TGTGCCAGCAACTTAGGAGGGGGTGATGAAAAACTGTTTTTT,TRBV12-3/TRBV12-4,TRBJ1-4,few,.
CASSHGQGAGGEQFF,TGCGCCAGCAGCCATGGACAGGGGGCTGGGGGCGAGCAGTTCTTC,TRBV4-1,TRBJ2-1,.,TRBD1
CASSGVSYEQFF,TGTGCCAGCAGTGGGGTTAGTTATGAGCAGTTCTTC,TRBV6-1,TRBJ2-1,.,.
CSAREQFFRQETQYF,TGCAGTGCTAGAGAACAGTTCTTTAGGCAAGAGACCCAGTACTTC,TRBV20-1,TRBJ2-5,.,.
CASSLIGQAAYEQYF,TGTGCCAGCAGCTTAATTGGGCAGGCCGCCTACGAGCAGTACTTC,TRBV7-9,TRBJ2-7,.,.
CSARDQSGRSSYNEQYF,TGCAGTGCTAGAGATCAGAGCGGAAGGAGCTCCTACAATGAGCAGTACTTC,TRBV20-1,TRBJ2-7,few,.
CSARHGGQGLEQYF,TGCAGTGCTAGACACGGGGGACAGGGGTTGGAGCAGTACTTC,TRBV20-1,TRBJ2-7,.,TRBD1
CASSPRGQAGTGEQYF,TGTGCCAGCAGCCCTCGGGGGCAGGCGGGGACGGGTGAGCAGTACTTC,TRBV12-3/TRBV12-4,TRBJ2-7,few,.
CASSQWTGGSGELFF,TGTGCCAGCAGCCAATGGACAGGGGGTTCCGGGGAGCTGTTTTTT,TRBV3-1,TRBJ2-2,.,TRBD1
CATSREIGSSYNEQFF,TGTGCCACCAGCAGAGAAATAGGGAGCTCCTACAATGAGCAGTTCTTC,TRBV15,TRBJ2-1,many,.
CASSLAQGEAHEQYF,TGTGCCAGCAGCTTAGCGCAGGGGGAGGCCCACGAGCAGTACTTC,TRBV7-2,TRBJ2-7,.,.
CASSLSQNYGYTF,TGTGCCAGCAGTTTGAGTCAGAACTATGGCTACACCTTC,TRBV28,TRBJ1-2,few,.
CAISDSGGEVWGTDTQYF,TGTGCCATCAGTGACTCCGGGGGGGAAGTTTGGGGCACAGATACGCAGTATTTT,TRBV10-3,TRBJ2-3,.,TRBD2
CASSLVGGRINNEQYF,TGTGCCAGCAGCTTAGTAGGCGGGAGGATAAACAATGAGCAGTACTTC,TRBV7-2,TRBJ2-7,.,TRBD2
CASSDGPNNEQYF,TGTGCCAGCAGCGATGGACCCAACAATGAGCAGTACTTC,TRBV7-2,TRBJ2-7,.,.
CASSSLISSQGGETQYF,TGTGCCAGCAGCTCATTGATATCATCTCAGGGAGGGGAGACCCAGTACTTC,TRBV5-6,TRBJ2-5,few,TRBD2
CSVESYSGSGDEQFF,TGCAGCGTTGAATCCTATAGCGGGAGTGGGGATGAGCAGTTCTTC,TRBV29-1,TRBJ2-1,.,TRBD2
CASSYRRGHNSYEQYF,TGTGCCAGCAGTTACCGAAGGGGACACAACTCCTACGAGCAGTACTTC,TRBV6-6,TRBJ2-7,.,.
CASSLTGVNSPLHF,TGTGCCAGCAGCCTGACAGGCGTTAATTCACCCCTCCACTTT,TRBV7-2,TRBJ1-6,few,.
CASSLEVAQGGYEQYF,TGTGCCAGCAGCTTAGAGGTAGCGCAGGGGGGCTACGAGCAGTACTTC,TRBV7-2,TRBJ2-7,few,.
CASSQEGGTPLTGELFF,TGCGCCAGCAGCCAAGAAGGCGGGACACCCCTTACCGGGGAGCTGTTTTTT,TRBV4-3,TRBJ2-2,few,.
CASSRGSEQYF,TGTGCCAGCAGCCGGGGCTCCGAGCAGTACTTC,TRBV3-1,TRBJ2-7,.,.
CASSYRSRDYEQYF,TGTGCCAGCAGTTACCGGAGCCGGGACTACGAGCAGTACTTC,TRBV6-5,TRBJ2-7,many,.
CARSLVDRGTQYF,TGTGCCCGCAGCTTGGTTGATAGGGGGACCCAGTACTTC,TRBV5-6,TRBJ2-5,.,.
CASSLEGRGYQETQYF,TGTGCCAGCAGCTTAGAAGGGCGGGGGTACCAAGAGACCCAGTACTTC,TRBV7-2,TRBJ2-5,.,TRBD2
CASSYQGASYEQYF,TGTGCCAGCAGTTACCAGGGAGCCTCCTACGAGCAGTACTTC,TRBV25-1,TRBJ2-7,.,.
CATSDPNPKQGSTDTQYF,TGTGCCACCAGTGATCCCAACCCCAAACAGGGGTCCACAGATACGCAGTATTTT,TRBV24-1,TRBJ2-3,few,TRBD1
CASSRTSGSPGEQYF,TGTGCCAGCAGTCGGACTAGCGGGAGTCCGGGGGAGCAGTACTTC,TRBV6-2/TRBV6-3,TRBJ2-7,few,TRBD2
CATGFSTDTQYF,TGTGCAACTGGATTTAGCACAGATACGCAGTATTTT,TRBV7-9,TRBJ2-3,.,.
CASSLFGLGTRSIDTQYF,TGTGCCAGCAGTTTGTTTGGTCTAGGGACTAGGAGCATAGATACGCAGTATTTT,TRBV28,TRBJ2-3,few,TRBD2
CASSLDGTSQNEQFF,TGTGCCAGCAGCTTAGACGGGACTAGTCAGAATGAGCAGTTCTTC,TRBV11-2,TRBJ2-1,.,TRBD2
CASSKSEGAIQPQHF,TGTGCCAGCTCTAAATCCGAGGGGGCTATTCAGCCCCAGCATTTT,TRBV28,TRBJ1-5,.,TRBD1
CASSPPGLAGVNEQFF,TGTGCCAGCAGCCCACCTGGACTAGCGGGAGTGAATGAGCAGTTCTTC,TRBV7-2,TRBJ2-1,.,TRBD2
CASSYRGSYEQYF,TGTGCCAGCAGTTACCGGGGATCGTACGAGCAGTACTTC,TRBV6-5,TRBJ2-7,few,.
CASSLGGQRGRASGRWEQFF,TGTGCCAGCAGTTTGGGCGGACAAAGGGGAAGAGCTAGCGGGAGATGGGAGCAGTTCTTC,TRBV27,TRBJ2-1,few,TRBD2
CASSSTEEVTYEQYF,TGTGCCAGCAGTTCAACGGAGGAAGTAACTTACGAGCAGTACTTC,TRBV27,TRBJ2-7,few,.
CASSVLQGARYGYTF,TGTGCCAGCAGCGTACTACAGGGGGCTCGCTATGGCTACACCTTC,TRBV9,TRBJ1-2,few,TRBD1